This is a list of T cell receptor beta chains from one sample in a study of early T cells in non-severe SARS-CoV-2 infection. A single record per CDR3 protein comes from TCRdb applying MiXCR to the 5' RACE reads. The data show around 40,000 distinct CDR3 sequences, under 7% seen once. The material sequenced was whole blood. Source of these receptors: an adult who was a healthcare worker with PCR-confirmed SARS-CoV-2 infection or an uninfected control (not recorded which). The CDR3 runs from the conserved cysteine through the conserved F or W.

>TRBJ1-6|TRBV11-3
CASSSDRNSPLHF
>TRBJ2-2|TRBV3-1
CASSHWTSNTGELFF
>TRBJ2-1|TRBV4-3
CASSQDPGVNEQFF
>TRBJ1-5|TRBV20-1
CSARSFGQPQHF
>TRBJ1-5|TRBV7-8
CASSPPGAGQPQHF
>TRBJ2-7|TRBV7-6
CASSRRRDGSYEQYF
>TRBJ1-1|TRBV9
CASSVLEGTEAFF
>TRBJ2-3|TRBV5-6
CASSLGRTSGGTDTQYF
>TRBJ2-2|TRBV18
CASSLGRENTGELFF
>TRBJ2-2|TRBV20-1
CSARRDTGELFF
>TRBJ2-3|TRBV5-4
CASSSSTDTQYF
>TRBJ1-1|TRBV10-3
CAIRRTVGTEAFF
>TRBJ1-2|TRBV6-1
CASRTSANYGYTF
>TRBJ2-7|TRBV20-1
CSAPQNTYEQYF
>TRBJ2-1|TRBV12-3/TRBV12-4
CASSLFLAGSSYNEQFF
>TRBJ1-2|TRBV10-3
CAISVAGEDYGYTF
>TRBJ2-5|TRBV11-2
CASSPRQTETQYF
>TRBJ2-5|TRBV7-2
CAPNAWVWETQYF
>TRBJ1-2|TRBV5-5
CASSLAGQGNYGYTF
>TRBJ2-6|TRBV4-1
CASASGANVLTF
>TRBJ1-4|TRBV10-2
CASLRGSNEKLFF
>TRBJ1-2|TRBV5-1
CASLEGDGYTF
>TRBJ2-3|TRBV7-2
CASSLSPGQRDTQYF
>TRBJ1-1|TRBV6-5
CATRIGQGNTEAFF
>TRBJ2-4|TRBV6-5
CASRGFGAKNIQYF
>TRBJ2-3|TRBV12-3/TRBV12-4
CASSFPWPDTQYF
>TRBJ2-7|TRBV5-1
CASSFGGDRGRNEQYF
>TRBJ2-3|TRBV20-1
CSARLRNTDTQYF
>TRBJ1-4|TRBV7-6
CASSLDMGKLFF
>TRBJ2-1|TRBV6-2/TRBV6-3
CASSRDRDPHTSGSMFF
>TRBJ2-3|TRBV28
CASSYRQGTQYF
>TRBJ2-7|TRBV7-8
CASSFTGYEQYF
>TRBJ1-1|TRBV14
CASSQYGNTEAFF
>TRBJ2-7|TRBV11-2
CASSTLAGGVYEQYF
>TRBJ1-2|TRBV5-1
CASSLGKWGAGYGYTF
>TRBJ2-2|TRBV18
CASRPRNSGTGELFF
>TRBJ2-1|TRBV19
CASSPRLAANEQFF
>TRBJ1-5|TRBV5-1
CASSPRSNQPQHF
>TRBJ2-7|TRBV7-2
CASSSSWGGYEQYF